This is a list of T cell receptor beta chains from one sample in a study of blood T cell repertoires in COVID-19. The protocol was immunoSEQ multiplex PCR, while the TCRdb copy is restricted to in-frame clones and leaves out a portion. Of over 200,000 clones in the sample, approximately 84% were seen once. The material sequenced was PBMCs or T cells enriched from blood (not recorded which). Receptors originate from a man aged 18 to 29 who had recovered from COVID-19. Both conserved end residues are part of each CDR3. The order of the fields is CDR3 DNA, CDR3 protein, V gene, CDR3 length, J gene, clone size, D gene. A D gene is named only where the DNA matches it firmly. Where a row states a size, it is once, few, many or the class of an expanded clone; other rows omit it.

cdr3_nt: TGTGCCAGCAGTTACGTGGGGGGGAGCTACGAGCAGTACTTC
cdr3_aa: CASSYVGGSYEQYF
v_call: TRBV6-2/TRBV6-3
cdr3_length: 14
j_call: TRBJ2-7
clone_size: .
d_call: TRBD2

cdr3_nt: TGTGCCAGTAAAAGGCGGGGCACAGATACGCAGTATTTT
cdr3_aa: CASKRRGTDTQYF
v_call: TRBV19
cdr3_length: 13
j_call: TRBJ2-3
clone_size: .
d_call: .

cdr3_nt: TGTGCCAGCAGCTCGGTCGGGGACTATGGCTACACCTTC
cdr3_aa: CASSSVGDYGYTF
v_call: TRBV11-2
cdr3_length: 13
j_call: TRBJ1-2
clone_size: .
d_call: .

cdr3_nt: TGTGCCAGCAGCTTGGCCAGGGCCGAGACCCAGTACTTC
cdr3_aa: CASSLARAETQYF
v_call: TRBV7-2
cdr3_length: 13
j_call: TRBJ2-5
clone_size: .
d_call: .

cdr3_nt: TGTGCCAGCAGCCCCCGCCCCGGGACTTTTTCCGGGGAGCTGTTTTTT
cdr3_aa: CASSPRPGTFSGELFF
v_call: TRBV7-2
cdr3_length: 16
j_call: TRBJ2-2
clone_size: .
d_call: .

cdr3_nt: TGTGCCAGCAGCTTAGCTGGACTAATCGGGAATGAGCAGTTCTTC
cdr3_aa: CASSLAGLIGNEQFF
v_call: TRBV11-2
cdr3_length: 15
j_call: TRBJ2-1
clone_size: .
d_call: .

cdr3_nt: TGTGCCAGCAGCTTTTGGACAGTGGCGAACACCGGGGAGCTGTTTTTT
cdr3_aa: CASSFWTVANTGELFF
v_call: TRBV7-9
cdr3_length: 16
j_call: TRBJ2-2
clone_size: .
d_call: .

cdr3_nt: TGCGCCAGCAGCTTCGACAGGTTCACTGAAGCTTTCTTT
cdr3_aa: CASSFDRFTEAFF
v_call: TRBV5-1
cdr3_length: 13
j_call: TRBJ1-1
clone_size: .
d_call: .

cdr3_nt: TGTGCCAGCAGTGAACGGCCCCCCCGGGGTGCAGATACGCAGTATTTT
cdr3_aa: CASSERPPRGADTQYF
v_call: TRBV2
cdr3_length: 16
j_call: TRBJ2-3
clone_size: .
d_call: .

cdr3_nt: TGTGCCACCAGTGATGGGACAGCTCAGCCCCAGCATTTT
cdr3_aa: CATSDGTAQPQHF
v_call: TRBV24-1
cdr3_length: 13
j_call: TRBJ1-5
clone_size: .
d_call: TRBD1

cdr3_nt: TGTGCCAGTAGTCAAGGGGTTTGGTACGAGCAGTACTTC
cdr3_aa: CASSQGVWYEQYF
v_call: TRBV19
cdr3_length: 13
j_call: TRBJ2-7
clone_size: few
d_call: .

cdr3_nt: TGTGCCTGGAGTGTCCAGGGGAATTCACCCCTCCACTTT
cdr3_aa: CAWSVQGNSPLHF
v_call: TRBV30
cdr3_length: 13
j_call: TRBJ1-6
clone_size: .
d_call: .

cdr3_nt: TGCAGTGTCACAGGGGCAGGCACTGAAGCTTTCTTT
cdr3_aa: CSVTGAGTEAFF
v_call: TRBV29-1
cdr3_length: 12
j_call: TRBJ1-1
clone_size: .
d_call: TRBD1

cdr3_nt: TGTGCCAGCAGCTTGAGGCAGGGAAAAGGCTACACCTTC
cdr3_aa: CASSLRQGKGYTF
v_call: TRBV5-6
cdr3_length: 13
j_call: TRBJ1-2
clone_size: .
d_call: .

cdr3_nt: TGTGCCAGCAGCCCCCCGCCTAGCGGGGATTACAATGAGCAGTTCTTC
cdr3_aa: CASSPPPSGDYNEQFF
v_call: TRBV5-5
cdr3_length: 16
j_call: TRBJ2-1
clone_size: .
d_call: TRBD2

cdr3_nt: TGTGCCAGAAGCCCCGACAGGGGGACAACTAATGAAAAACTGTTTTTT
cdr3_aa: CARSPDRGTTNEKLFF
v_call: TRBV7-5
cdr3_length: 16
j_call: TRBJ1-4
clone_size: .
d_call: .

cdr3_nt: TGCGCCAGCAGCCAGGACCGTAGCGAGAATGAGCAGTTCTTC
cdr3_aa: CASSQDRSENEQFF
v_call: TRBV4-1
cdr3_length: 14
j_call: TRBJ2-1
clone_size: .
d_call: .

cdr3_nt: TGTGCCAGCAGATCACCCGGGACAGAGAACACTGAAGCTTTCTTT
cdr3_aa: CASRSPGTENTEAFF
v_call: TRBV6-5
cdr3_length: 15
j_call: TRBJ1-1
clone_size: .
d_call: TRBD1

cdr3_nt: TGTGCCAGCAGCCAAGGTGGGCGGGCCCACTTCACAGATACGCAGTATTTT
cdr3_aa: CASSQGGRAHFTDTQYF
v_call: TRBV4-2
cdr3_length: 17
j_call: TRBJ2-3
clone_size: .
d_call: .

cdr3_nt: TGTGCCAGCAGCTTGGGCCAGGGGGTAATTGAAAAACTGTTTTTT
cdr3_aa: CASSLGQGVIEKLFF
v_call: TRBV5-5
cdr3_length: 15
j_call: TRBJ1-4
clone_size: .
d_call: TRBD1

cdr3_nt: TGTGCCAGCAGCCAAGGGTTGAGTCTCCACGAGCAGTACTTC
cdr3_aa: CASSQGLSLHEQYF
v_call: TRBV3-1/TRBV3-2
cdr3_length: 14
j_call: TRBJ2-7
clone_size: once
d_call: .

cdr3_nt: TGCGCCAGCAGCTTTAGCGGGGGAGTGGAGACCCAGTACTTC
cdr3_aa: CASSFSGGVETQYF
v_call: TRBV5-1
cdr3_length: 14
j_call: TRBJ2-5
clone_size: .
d_call: TRBD2

cdr3_nt: TGTGCCAGCAGCCAGCTAGCGGGGGGCGACCTCCAGTACTTC
cdr3_aa: CASSQLAGGDLQYF
v_call: TRBV3-1/TRBV3-2
cdr3_length: 14
j_call: TRBJ2-5
clone_size: .
d_call: TRBD2

cdr3_nt: TGTGCCAGCAGCTTAGCCGAAGGGGTTGGTGAAAAACTGTTTTTT
cdr3_aa: CASSLAEGVGEKLFF
v_call: TRBV7-8
cdr3_length: 15
j_call: TRBJ1-4
clone_size: once
d_call: .

cdr3_nt: TGTGCCATCAGTGAGCCCCTTGTTAGCACTGAAGCTTTCTTT
cdr3_aa: CAISEPLVSTEAFF
v_call: TRBV10-3
cdr3_length: 14
j_call: TRBJ1-1
clone_size: .
d_call: .

cdr3_nt: TGCGCCAGCAGCCCGACAGGGAGTGGTGGCTACACCTTC
cdr3_aa: CASSPTGSGGYTF
v_call: TRBV10-2
cdr3_length: 13
j_call: TRBJ1-2
clone_size: .
d_call: TRBD1

cdr3_nt: TGTGCCAGCAGTGTAACAGGGGTAGCAGGAAACACCATATATTTT
cdr3_aa: CASSVTGVAGNTIYF
v_call: TRBV7-9
cdr3_length: 15
j_call: TRBJ1-3
clone_size: .
d_call: TRBD1

cdr3_nt: TGTGCCAGTAGTATATACCGTAGCTCTGGAAACACCATATATTTT
cdr3_aa: CASSIYRSSGNTIYF
v_call: TRBV19
cdr3_length: 15
j_call: TRBJ1-3
clone_size: .
d_call: .

cdr3_nt: TGTGCCAGCAGTCAGGGGGTTCAGCCCCAGCATTTT
cdr3_aa: CASSQGVQPQHF
v_call: TRBV12-3/TRBV12-4
cdr3_length: 12
j_call: TRBJ1-5
clone_size: .
d_call: TRBD1

cdr3_nt: TGTGCCAGCAGCCAACAGACAGGGGCAAGGGAAAAACTGTTTTTT
cdr3_aa: CASSQQTGAREKLFF
v_call: TRBV3-1/TRBV3-2
cdr3_length: 15
j_call: TRBJ1-4
clone_size: .
d_call: TRBD1

cdr3_nt: TGTGCCAGCAGCTTAGCGTTCCAGGGGGCTGAAGATGAGCAGTTCTTC
cdr3_aa: CASSLAFQGAEDEQFF
v_call: TRBV7-8
cdr3_length: 16
j_call: TRBJ2-1
clone_size: .
d_call: TRBD1

cdr3_nt: TGCGCCAGCAGCTTGGTTCAGGGACAGCTGAATGAAAAACTGTTTTTT
cdr3_aa: CASSLVQGQLNEKLFF
v_call: TRBV5-1
cdr3_length: 16
j_call: TRBJ1-4
clone_size: .
d_call: TRBD1

cdr3_nt: TGTGCCAGCAGCTTAGATGGGCCCGACCGGCAGTTCTTC
cdr3_aa: CASSLDGPDRQFF
v_call: TRBV7-9
cdr3_length: 13
j_call: TRBJ2-1
clone_size: .
d_call: .

cdr3_nt: TGTGCCAGCAGCCAATACGAAGGGGTTGAAGCTTTCTTT
cdr3_aa: CASSQYEGVEAFF
v_call: TRBV3-1/TRBV3-2
cdr3_length: 13
j_call: TRBJ1-1
clone_size: once
d_call: .

cdr3_nt: TGTGCCAGTAGTATAGTATTAATGGGGACAGGAACCTACAATGAGCAGTTCTTC
cdr3_aa: CASSIVLMGTGTYNEQFF
v_call: TRBV19
cdr3_length: 18
j_call: TRBJ2-1
clone_size: .
d_call: TRBD1

cdr3_nt: TGTGCCAGCAGCTTAGGGGTCGGGACTGAAGCTTTCTTT
cdr3_aa: CASSLGVGTEAFF
v_call: TRBV7-9
cdr3_length: 13
j_call: TRBJ1-1
clone_size: .
d_call: .

cdr3_nt: TGCGCCAGCAGTTACACTACGGCGGGCACAGATACGCAGTATTTT
cdr3_aa: CASSYTTAGTDTQYF
v_call: TRBV5-1
cdr3_length: 15
j_call: TRBJ2-3
clone_size: .
d_call: .

cdr3_nt: TGCGCCAGCAGTGAACGGACAGCGAACACTGAAGCTTTCTTT
cdr3_aa: CASSERTANTEAFF
v_call: TRBV10-1
cdr3_length: 14
j_call: TRBJ1-1
clone_size: once
d_call: .

cdr3_nt: TGTGCCAGCAGCTTGGCCCTACAGATTAACACTGAAGCTTTCTTT
cdr3_aa: CASSLALQINTEAFF
v_call: TRBV5-4
cdr3_length: 15
j_call: TRBJ1-1
clone_size: .
d_call: .

cdr3_nt: TGTGCCAGCAGCAAAGCGGGAGGGGAGCTGTTTTTT
cdr3_aa: CASSKAGGELFF
v_call: TRBV9
cdr3_length: 12
j_call: TRBJ2-2
clone_size: .
d_call: TRBD2

cdr3_nt: TGTGCCAGCAGTGACCAGGGGCCTGGGGCTGAAGCTTTCTTT
cdr3_aa: CASSDQGPGAEAFF
v_call: TRBV6-4
cdr3_length: 14
j_call: TRBJ1-1
clone_size: .
d_call: .

cdr3_nt: TGCGCCAGCAGTGAAGCAGGGGCGTTGGACATTCAGTACTTC
cdr3_aa: CASSEAGALDIQYF
v_call: TRBV10-2
cdr3_length: 14
j_call: TRBJ2-4
clone_size: .
d_call: .

cdr3_nt: TGTGCCAGCAGCTTGTCACAGGGTGGGAGCAGGGGGTCCTACAATGAGCAGTTCTTC
cdr3_aa: CASSLSQGGSRGSYNEQFF
v_call: TRBV5-4
cdr3_length: 19
j_call: TRBJ2-1
clone_size: .
d_call: TRBD1

cdr3_nt: TGTGCCAGCAGTTTATTGGGGGGAGCTGTCTATGGCTACACCTTC
cdr3_aa: CASSLLGGAVYGYTF
v_call: TRBV27
cdr3_length: 15
j_call: TRBJ1-2
clone_size: .
d_call: .

cdr3_nt: TGTGCCAGCAATCCCAATTTGGGCAGGGTCCCCTATAATTCACCCCTCCACTTT
cdr3_aa: CASNPNLGRVPYNSPLHF
v_call: TRBV28
cdr3_length: 18
j_call: TRBJ1-6
clone_size: .
d_call: .

cdr3_nt: TGTGCCACCAGCAGCTCAGGGGACAGCACAGATACGCAGTATTTT
cdr3_aa: CATSSSGDSTDTQYF
v_call: TRBV15
cdr3_length: 15
j_call: TRBJ2-3
clone_size: .
d_call: .

cdr3_nt: TGTGCCAGCAGCAATAGCGGGAGGGCCGCCGGGGAGCTGTTTTTT
cdr3_aa: CASSNSGRAAGELFF
v_call: TRBV11-2
cdr3_length: 15
j_call: TRBJ2-2
clone_size: .
d_call: TRBD2

cdr3_nt: TGTGCCAGTAGTATAGCTGACGGGACAGGAGGCTCCTATAATTCACCCCTCCACTTT
cdr3_aa: CASSIADGTGGSYNSPLHF
v_call: TRBV19
cdr3_length: 19
j_call: TRBJ1-6
clone_size: .
d_call: TRBD1